Below, 11 T cell receptor beta chains from the same sample are listed, as sequenced in a study of CD8+ T cells in alopecia areata. Sequencing templates came from extracted RNA that was reverse transcribed into cDNA. TCRdb's table, derived via immunoSEQ multiplex PCR, lists solely in-frame clones and lacks some. Of some 95,000 clones in the sample, over 40% were seen once. The sample taken for sequencing was CD4+ T cells sorted from blood. All receptors derive from a human donor with alopecia areata.

The J gene is TRBJ2-3, the V gene TRBV11-2; D gene uncertain. The CDR3 contains 15 residues. Germline lookup yields CDR1 SGHAT and CDR2 FQNNGV. Trimming removed 5 bases from V and 5 bases from J, with 17 bases in between. In DNA form, the CDR3 reads TGTGCCAGCAGCCTCGGCCAGGTTCATGGAGATACGCAGTATTTT. Translated: CASSLGQVHGDTQYF. The full variable domain, completed using reference TRBV11-2 and TRBJ2-3, is EAGVAQSPRYKIIEKRQSVAFWCNPISGHATLYWYQQILGQGPKLLIQFQNNGVVDDSQLPKDRFSAERLKGVDSTLKIQPAKLEDSAVYLCASSLGQVHGDTQYFGPGTRLTVL.

A few counts support this clone. The chain uses TRBV29-1 and TRBJ2-2; D is uncertain. This CDR3 is 12 amino acids long. CDR1 is SQVTM and CDR2 is ANQGSEA in the germline V gene. V lost 1 base and J 6 bases, leaving 6 bases between the germline ends. The CDR3 region has the DNA TGCAGCGTTGAAGCGAGTGCCGGGGAGCTGTTTTTT. As protein: CSVEASAGELFF.

This clone was recorded once. Mismatch with germline at one junction end may stem from a read error. The chain employs TRBV6-5 and TRBJ2-5; 9 bases match TRBD2. This CDR3 is built from 13 residues. Germline V gives CDR1 MNHEY, CDR2 SVGAGI. The CDR3 nucleotides read TGCCTCACCGGGACTAGCCCACAAGAGACCCAGTACTTC. Translation: CLTGTSPQETQYF.

The V gene is TRBV29-1, the J gene TRBJ2-1, with D uncertain. Trimming removed 5 bases at V and 12 bases at J, with 8 bases between. The CDR3 is 9 residues long. CDR1 is SQVTM and CDR2 is ANQGSEA in the germline V gene. As DNA, the CDR3 is TGCAGCGTTCTGGAAGGGCAGTTCTTC. Translating gives CSVLEGQFF.

The chain recombines TRBV4-1 with TRBJ2-7; TRBD1 matches 7 bases. In germline, CDR1 is MGHRA, CDR2 YSYEKL. The junction had 4 bases not matched to a gene; V was cut back by 5 bases and J by 6 bases. The CDR3 loop spans 12 amino acids. CDR3 region: CASSMTGSEQYF. CDR3 coding DNA: TGCGCCAGCAGCATGACAGGGTCCGAGCAGTACTTC.

Only a few counts were recorded for this clone. The chain combines TRBV27 with TRBJ2-1; no clear D gene. The CDR3 runs to 13 residues. Deletions cut 5 bases from V and 8 bases from J, with 13 bases between. From germline, CDR1 is MNHEY and CDR2 SMNVEV (reference sequence). The CDR3 region has the DNA TGTGCCAGCAGTCCAATCTCTTTTGATGAGCAGTTCTTC. As protein: CASSPISFDEQFF.

CDR3 loop: CSGDRGTYNEQFF. In DNA, the CDR3 is TGCAGCGGTGACAGGGGAACCTACAATGAGCAGTTCTTC. The chain employs TRBV29-1 and TRBJ2-1, with TRBD1 matching 8 bases. Germline V CDR1 and CDR2: SQVTM, ANQGSEA. The CDR3 runs 13 residues. V shed 7 bases, J shed 2 bases, and the junction held 4 bases outside the gene matches.

The J gene is TRBJ2-3, the V gene TRBV30; no clear D gene. The CDR3 runs to 13 residues. Germline CDR1 and CDR2: GTSNPN and SVGIG (reference sequence). V lost 6 bases, J lost 0 bases, and 10 bases lay in between. The CDR3 region is CACWAASTDTQYF. The CDR3 DNA reads TGTGCCTGTTGGGCGGCTAGCACAGATACGCAGTATTTT.

About this clone itself: This CDR3 is also generated by other DNA sequences in the sample. This rearrangement joins TRBV29-1 to TRBJ1-1, with no clear D. Trimming stripped 4 bases from V and 1 base from J, with 10 bases between. CDR1 is SQVTM and CDR2 is ANQGSEA in the germline V gene. The CDR3 loop spans 13 amino acids. The CDR3 region is CSVAGRANTEAFF. CDR3 nucleotides: TGCAGCGTTGCTGGAAGGGCGAACACTGAAGCTTTCTTT.

The rearrangement links TRBV19 to TRBJ2-5; no firm D call. Trimming shortened V by 4 bases and J by 1 base, and 10 bases separated the two germline ends. This CDR3 has 14 amino acids. The germline V gene encodes CDR1 LNHDA and CDR2 SQIVND (reference sequence). The CDR3 reads CASSRADLQETQYF. The CDR3, as DNA: TGTGCCAGTAGTAGGGCGGACCTCCAAGAGACCCAGTACTTC.

V is TRBV5-1 and J is TRBJ2-7; 7 bases match TRBD1. V was pared by 3 bases and J by 5 bases, with 8 bases of the junction left unmatched. The CDR3 totals 14 residues. Germline lookup yields CDR1 SGHRS and CDR2 YFSETQ. CDR3 in DNA: TGCGCCAGCAGCTCAACGACAGGGTCCCACGAGCAGTACTTC. Amino acids: CASSSTTGSHEQYF.